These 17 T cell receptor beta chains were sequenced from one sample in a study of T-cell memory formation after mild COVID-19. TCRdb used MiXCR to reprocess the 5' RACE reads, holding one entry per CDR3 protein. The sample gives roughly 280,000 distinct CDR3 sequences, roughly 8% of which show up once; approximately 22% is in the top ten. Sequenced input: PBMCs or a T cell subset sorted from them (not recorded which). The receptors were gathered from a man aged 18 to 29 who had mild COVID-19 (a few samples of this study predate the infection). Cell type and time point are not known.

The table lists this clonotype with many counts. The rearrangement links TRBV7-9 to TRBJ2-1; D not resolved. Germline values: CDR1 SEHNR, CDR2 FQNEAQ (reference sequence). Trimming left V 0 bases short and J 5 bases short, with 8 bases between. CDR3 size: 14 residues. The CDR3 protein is CASSLAVRNNEQFF. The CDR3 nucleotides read TGTGCCAGCAGCTTAGCGGTCAGGAACAATGAGCAGTTCTTC.

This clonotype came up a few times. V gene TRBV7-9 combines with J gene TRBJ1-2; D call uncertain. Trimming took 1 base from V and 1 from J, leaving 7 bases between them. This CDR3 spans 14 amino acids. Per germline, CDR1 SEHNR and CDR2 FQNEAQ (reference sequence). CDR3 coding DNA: TGTGCCAGCAGCTTAGGTATCAATAACTATGGCTACACCTTC. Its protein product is CASSLGINNYGYTF.

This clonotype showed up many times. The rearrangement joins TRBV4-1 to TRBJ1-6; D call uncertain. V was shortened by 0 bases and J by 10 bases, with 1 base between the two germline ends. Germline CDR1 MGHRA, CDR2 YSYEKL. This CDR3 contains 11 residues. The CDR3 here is CASSQDSPLHF. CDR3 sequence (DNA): TGCGCCAGCAGCCAAGACTCACCCCTCCACTTT.

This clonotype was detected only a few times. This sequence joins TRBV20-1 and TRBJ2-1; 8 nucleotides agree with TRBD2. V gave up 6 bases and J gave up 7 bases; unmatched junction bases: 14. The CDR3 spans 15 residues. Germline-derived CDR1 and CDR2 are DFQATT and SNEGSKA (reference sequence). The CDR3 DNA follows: TGCAGTGCCCCCGACGGGAGGGGGGGCCCGAATGAGCAGTTCTTC. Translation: CSAPDGRGGPNEQFF.

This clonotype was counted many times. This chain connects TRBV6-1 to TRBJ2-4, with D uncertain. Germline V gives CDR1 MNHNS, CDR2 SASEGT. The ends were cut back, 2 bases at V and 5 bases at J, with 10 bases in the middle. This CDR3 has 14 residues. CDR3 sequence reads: CASSETLGQNIQYF. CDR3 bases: TGTGCCAGCAGTGAAACACTCGGGCAAAACATTCAGTACTTC.

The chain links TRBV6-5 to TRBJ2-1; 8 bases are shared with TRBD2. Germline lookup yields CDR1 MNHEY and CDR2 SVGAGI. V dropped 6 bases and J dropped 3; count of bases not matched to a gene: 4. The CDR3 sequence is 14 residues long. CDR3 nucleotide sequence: TGTGCCAGCAGCTCCCGGGGGGGCTACAATGAGCAGTTCTTC. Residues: CASSSRGGYNEQFF.

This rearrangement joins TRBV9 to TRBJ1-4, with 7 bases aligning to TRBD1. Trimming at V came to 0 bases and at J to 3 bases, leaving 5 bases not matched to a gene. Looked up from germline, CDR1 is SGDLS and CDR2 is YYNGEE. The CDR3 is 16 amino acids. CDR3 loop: CASSVDDRVANEKLFF. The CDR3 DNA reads TGTGCCAGCAGCGTAGATGACAGGGTTGCTAATGAAAAACTGTTTTTT.

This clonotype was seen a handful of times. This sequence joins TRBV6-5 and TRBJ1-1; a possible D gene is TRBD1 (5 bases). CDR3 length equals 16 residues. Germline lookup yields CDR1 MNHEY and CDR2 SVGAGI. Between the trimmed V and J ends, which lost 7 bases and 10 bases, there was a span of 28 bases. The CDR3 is CASTPRPQQAVAGAFF. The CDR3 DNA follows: TGTGCCAGCACTCCGAGACCCCAACAGGCCGTCGCGGGAGCTTTCTTT.

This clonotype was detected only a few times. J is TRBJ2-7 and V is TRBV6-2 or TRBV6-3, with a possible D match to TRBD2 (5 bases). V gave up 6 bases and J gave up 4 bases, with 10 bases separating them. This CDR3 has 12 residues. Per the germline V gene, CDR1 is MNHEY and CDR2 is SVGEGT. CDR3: CASSQLGYEQYV. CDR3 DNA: TGTGCCAGCAGCCAACTAGGGTACGAGCAGTACGTC.

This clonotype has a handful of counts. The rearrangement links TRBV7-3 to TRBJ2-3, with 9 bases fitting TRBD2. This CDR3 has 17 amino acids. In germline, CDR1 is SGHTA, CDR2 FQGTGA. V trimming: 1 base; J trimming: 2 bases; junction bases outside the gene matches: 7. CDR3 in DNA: TGTGCCAGCAGCTTAAGTGGGCTAGCGGGGACCACAGATACGCAGTATTTT. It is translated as CASSLSGLAGTTDTQYF.

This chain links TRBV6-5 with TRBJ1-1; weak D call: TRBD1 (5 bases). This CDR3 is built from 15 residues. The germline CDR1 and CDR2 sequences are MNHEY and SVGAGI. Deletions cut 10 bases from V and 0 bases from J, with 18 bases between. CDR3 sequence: CATHEQDRLNTEAFF. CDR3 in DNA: TGTGCCACACACGAACAGGACCGTTTGAACACTGAAGCTTTCTTT.

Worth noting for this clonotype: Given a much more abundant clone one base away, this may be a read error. This chain's CDR3 is CASSRGHETQYF. CDR3 nucleotides: TGTGCCAGCTCCCGGGGACACGAGACCCAGTACTTC. The chain joins TRBV18 to TRBJ2-5; perhaps TRBD1 as D (6 bases). In germline, CDR1 is KGHSH, CDR2 LQKENI. The CDR3 runs 12 residues. V dropped 6 bases and J dropped 5 bases, with 10 bases sitting between them.

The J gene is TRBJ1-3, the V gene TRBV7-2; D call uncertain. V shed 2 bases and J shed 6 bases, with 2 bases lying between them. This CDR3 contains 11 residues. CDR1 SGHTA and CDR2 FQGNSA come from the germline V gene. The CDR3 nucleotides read TGTGCCAGCAGCTTATTAAACACCATATATTTT. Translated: CASSLLNTIYF.

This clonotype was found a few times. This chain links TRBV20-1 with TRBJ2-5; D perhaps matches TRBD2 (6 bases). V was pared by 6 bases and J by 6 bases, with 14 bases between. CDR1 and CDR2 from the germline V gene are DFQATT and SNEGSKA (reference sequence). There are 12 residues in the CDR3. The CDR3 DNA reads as TGCAGTGCCCTGTCGGGCGGGAAGACCCAGTACTTC. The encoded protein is CSALSGGKTQYF.

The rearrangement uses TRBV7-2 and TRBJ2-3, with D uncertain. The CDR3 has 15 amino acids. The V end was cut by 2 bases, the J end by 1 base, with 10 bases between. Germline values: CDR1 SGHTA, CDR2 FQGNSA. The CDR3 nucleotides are TGTGCCAGCAGCTTACTAACGATGGGCACAGATACGCAGTATTTT. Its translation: CASSLLTMGTDTQYF.

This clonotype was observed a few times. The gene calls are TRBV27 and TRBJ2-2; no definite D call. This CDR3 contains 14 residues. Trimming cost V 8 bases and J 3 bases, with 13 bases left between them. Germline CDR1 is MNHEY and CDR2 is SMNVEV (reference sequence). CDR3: CASAAGWDTGELFF. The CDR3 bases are TGTGCCAGCGCCGCCGGGTGGGACACCGGGGAGCTGTTTTTT.

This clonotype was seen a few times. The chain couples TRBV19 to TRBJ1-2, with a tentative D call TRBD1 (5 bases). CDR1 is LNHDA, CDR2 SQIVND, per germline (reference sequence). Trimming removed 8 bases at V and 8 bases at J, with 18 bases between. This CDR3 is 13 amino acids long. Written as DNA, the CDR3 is TGTGCCAGTTCACCGGGGCCAAGTCAGGGCTACACCTTC. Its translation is CASSPGPSQGYTF.